The 3 T cell receptor beta chains in this list originate from one sample, sequenced in a study of T-cell memory formation after mild COVID-19. TCRdb used MiXCR to reprocess the 5' RACE reads, holding one entry per CDR3 protein. The data contain more than 100,000 distinct CDR3 sequences, approximately 6.2% of them seen just once; the ten biggest clones take up 2% to 2.5%. Sequencing was done on a sample of PBMCs or a T cell subset sorted from them (not recorded which). These receptors all come from an adult woman who had mild COVID-19 (a few samples of this study predate the infection). Cell type and time point are not known.

This clonotype was detected only a few times. The CDR3 DNA follows: TGTGCCAGCAGAGGACTAGCGGGAGGGCCAGAGACCCAGTACTTC. Amino acids: CASRGLAGGPETQYF. The V call is TRBV7-2, the J call TRBJ2-5; 15 bases are shared with TRBD2. V lost 6 bases and J lost 4; bases outside the gene matches: 3. The CDR3 length is 15 residues. From germline, CDR1 is SGHTA and CDR2 FQGNSA.

This clonotype has at least ten counts. The chain has TRBV6-6 and TRBJ2-7; 11 bases agree with TRBD2. This CDR3 is 17 amino acids long. Trimming took 4 bases from V and 4 from J; bases not matched to a gene: 12. Germline V gene lookup returns CDR1 MNHNY and CDR2 SVGAGI (reference sequence). The CDR3 sequence is CASSSQLAGAVGYEQYF. Written as DNA, the CDR3 is TGTGCCAGCAGTTCCCAACTAGCGGGGGCCGTAGGGTACGAGCAGTACTTC.

V usage is TRBV6-5 and J usage is TRBJ1-2, with 9 bases identical to TRBD1. V shed 6 bases and J 3 bases; nucleotides not matched to a gene: 8. Germline CDR1 MNHEY, CDR2 SVGAGI. The CDR3 sequence is 15 residues long. DNA for the CDR3: TGTGCCAGCAGGGATTGGGACAGGGATCACTATGGCTACACCTTC. Residues: CASRDWDRDHYGYTF.